A single sample gave rise to the 5 T cell receptor beta chains below, sequenced in a study of T cells in Graves' hyperthyroidism and ophthalmopathy. Amplification of TCR beta CDR3 regions was performed using RNA transcripts as template. The primer set for the first-round RT-PCR of the TCR CDR3 was HTBI. TCRdb reprocessed the multiplex PCR reads via MiXCR and lists one record per CDR3 protein. This table holds about 500,000 distinct CDR3 sequences, roughly 15% found once. Sequences were obtained from blood. The receptors derive from a woman in her 30s with Graves' ophthalmopathy.

This clonotype was counted at least ten times. The gene calls are TRBV30 and TRBJ2-7; D is unclear. This CDR3 contains 12 residues. V was clipped by 0 bases and J by 0 bases, with 3 bases between them. Germline V gene data show CDR1 as GTSNPN and CDR2 as SVGIG (reference sequence). The CDR3 region has the DNA TGTGCCTGGAGTGTTATCTCCTACGAGCAGTACTTC. It yields the protein CAWSVISYEQYF.

This clonotype has a handful of counts. This chain joins TRBV11-1 and TRBJ2-7; D may correspond to TRBD1 or TRBD2 (5 bases each). This CDR3 has 15 amino acids. Germline-derived CDR1 and CDR2 are SGHAT and FQDESV (reference sequence). The germline V and J ends were trimmed by 0 bases and 2 bases, with 11 bases remaining between them. The CDR3 spells CASSLAPGPTYEQYF. CDR3 bases: TGTGCCAGCAGCTTAGCCCCGGGACCAACCTACGAGCAGTACTTC.

The gene calls are TRBV19 and TRBJ1-5; D remains unclear. The V gene lost 6 bases and the J gene lost 1 base, with 16 bases spanning the gap. This CDR3 region has 16 residues. CDR1 is LNHDA and CDR2 is SQIVND in the germline V gene (reference sequence). CDR3 nucleotides: TGTGCCAGTAGCCACCCTCTCTCGGGGAGCAATCAGCCCCAGCATTTT. As protein: CASSHPLSGSNQPQHF.

This clonotype has just a few counts. The chain couples TRBV29-1 to TRBJ2-7; D is unresolved. The V end was cut by 0 bases, the J end by 7 bases, with 10 bases between. The germline V gene encodes CDR1 SQVTM and CDR2 ANQGSEA. The CDR3 is 12 residues long. CDR3 in amino acids: CSVEDRQLEQYF. The CDR3 coding sequence is TGCAGCGTTGAAGATCGGCAACTTGAGCAGTACTTC.

This clonotype was seen just once. This sequence may be a read error, since a much larger clone differs from it by one base. The J gene is TRBJ2-7, the V gene TRBV7-9, with 9 positions matching TRBD2. V trimming: 6 bases; J trimming: 0 bases; junction bases outside the gene matches: 12. The CDR3 covers 17 residues. The germline gives CDR1 SEHNR, CDR2 FQNEAQ (reference sequence). The DNA for the CDR3 is TGTGCCAGCAGGCCCGGCGGGGGCGGGAGGGCCTCCTACGAGCAGTACTTC. Its translation is CASRPGGGGRASYEQYF.